This TCR beta chain emerged from a study of blood T cell repertoires in COVID-19. At the level of the study: The United States, Italy and Spain supplied acute and convalescent COVID-19 samples. Sample material is recorded as cDNA or gDNA derived from T cells, B-cell-depleted T cells, or PBMCs.

CDR1 is SGHNT, CDR2 YYREEE, per germline (reference sequence). The CDR3 runs to 14 residues. V lost 0 bases and J 1 base, leaving 7 bases between the germline ends. Only a few counts were recorded for this clone. Original analysis: Amplification with reference gene primers provided the estimates of nucleated cell counts. Clones were sequenced by immunoSEQ multiplex PCR, and TCRdb holds only the in-frame ones, with some missing. V and J calls and clone size are as listed in that table; D and trimming were resolved from the DNA. The data contain fewer than 150,000 clones, about three quarters of them singletons.

Material: peripheral blood. The receptor was derived from a man in his 70s with acute or convalescent COVID-19. The chain links TRBV5-4 to TRBJ2-5, with no clear D. CDR3 sequence (DNA): TGTGCCAGCAGCTTGGGGTTTAGCCAAGAGACCCAGTACTTC. It translates to CASSLGFSQETQYF.